This T cell receptor beta chain was recorded in a study of T cell responses to AZD1222 COVID-19 vaccine. V was pared by 2 bases and J by 0 bases, with 9 bases between. CDR3 length equals 14 residues. Germline V gene data show CDR1 as SGHRS and CDR2 as YFSETQ. Remarks on this clone: The target antigen is unknown.

Whole-study findings and limits: Just a handful of people given AZD1222 tested seropositive at baseline. Vaccine-associated CD4 TCRs spanned spike, dominant at 160-218 and 743-854. Regions left unmutated in variants are reportedly the target of nearly half of spike-specific TCRs.

Sequencing used immunoSEQ multiplex PCR; TCRdb keeps in-frame clones, though not all of them. This sample carries about 120,000 clones, roughly 90% of them seen once, and the ten largest clones take about 1%. This material consisted of peripheral blood, taken 28 days after the second AZD1222 dose. This TCR came from an adult who received the AZD1222 COVID-19 vaccine. V usage is TRBV5-1 and J usage is TRBJ2-7, with a weak D call TRBD2 (5 bases). DNA of the CDR3: TGCGCCAGCAGCTTCATGGACTCCTCCTACGAGCAGTACTTC. Translation: CASSFMDSSYEQYF. Variable domain in full (rest from reference TRBV5-1 and TRBJ2-7): KAGVTQTPRYLIKTRGQQVTLSCSPISGHRSVSWYQQTPGQGLQFLFEYFSETQRNKGNFPGRFSGRQFSNSRSEMNVSTLELGDSALYLCASSFMDSSYEQYFGPGTRLTVT.